This entry concerns a single TCR beta chain. V shed 3 bases and J 8 bases; nucleotides not matched to a gene: 8. The germline V gene has CDR1 MGHRA and CDR2 YSYEKL. The CDR3 is made up of 16 amino acids. Participant age was roughly 18 to 95 years, and participants resided in roughly 25 US areas. Self-reported history from a screening survey and questionnaire set each donor's cohort. Someone with COVID-19 had been met by exposed participants within 2 weeks before study entry. Authors' analysis steps: Researchers report that nucleated cell counts were estimated from reference gene primer amplification. Assay used: immunoSEQ multiplex PCR; TCRdb lists only in-frame clones, some missing. The DNA gave D and trimming, while V, J and clone size come from that table. The sample has over 200,000 clones, around nine tenths seen once; the top ten hold around 3.6%. The sample originates from a study of blood T cell repertoires in COVID-19.

The sequence derives from a woman in her 30s who had been exposed to COVID-19. This chain connects TRBV4-1 to TRBJ2-2; the match to TRBD1 covers 11 bases. The specimen was PBMCs or T cells enriched from blood (not recorded which). The CDR3 sequence is CASSHHRTGGYGELFF. In DNA form, the CDR3 reads TGCGCCAGCAGCCACCATCGGACAGGGGGCTATGGGGAGCTGTTTTTT.